The rows below give T cell receptor beta chains drawn from one sample of a study of shared clonotypes between healthy human individuals. Assay: immunoSEQ multiplex PCR; the TCRdb copy retains only in-frame clones and omits some. Of roughly 2 million clones listed, 90% to 95% were seen once; the top ten hold 0.13%. The material sequenced was naive CD4+ T cells sorted from blood. The source is a young man in good health. Both conserved end residues are part of each CDR3. A D gene is named only where the DNA matches it firmly. Clone size is stated in some rows and not others, as once, few, many or a class when expanded.

d_gene: .; j_gene: TRBJ2-7; abundance: .; v_gene: TRBV5-1; CDR3nt: TGCGCCAGCAGCTTGCGACCGGATTCTTACGAGCAGTACTTC; CDR3aa: CASSLRPDSYEQYF
d_gene: .; j_gene: TRBJ2-5; abundance: .; v_gene: TRBV14; CDR3nt: TGTGCCAGCAGCCAGGGCGGTAGGACAAATTATCAGTACTTC; CDR3aa: CASSQGGRTNYQYF
d_gene: .; j_gene: TRBJ1-6; abundance: .; v_gene: TRBV28; CDR3nt: TGTGCCAGCAGCCTCCCTCCTGGGGAAATCTATAATTCACCCCTCCACTTT; CDR3aa: CASSLPPGEIYNSPLHF
d_gene: TRBD1; j_gene: TRBJ2-4; abundance: .; v_gene: TRBV4-3; CDR3nt: TGCGCCAGCAGCCAAGATTGGGGCGGGACAGGGGACATTCAGTACTTC; CDR3aa: CASSQDWGGTGDIQYF
d_gene: .; j_gene: TRBJ2-3; abundance: .; v_gene: TRBV4-3; CDR3nt: TGCGCCAGCAGCCAATCAAACGGGGATACGCAGTATTTT; CDR3aa: CASSQSNGDTQYF
d_gene: .; j_gene: TRBJ1-4; abundance: .; v_gene: TRBV6-5; CDR3nt: TGTGCCAGCAGTTCCCTGGGGGGCGCATCTCAAAAACTGTTTTTT; CDR3aa: CASSSLGGASQKLFF
d_gene: .; j_gene: TRBJ2-7; abundance: .; v_gene: TRBV10-3; CDR3nt: TGTGCCGCCTCAGGGCCCGCGGAGGGTTACGAGCAGTACTTC; CDR3aa: CAASGPAEGYEQYF
d_gene: .; j_gene: TRBJ1-6; abundance: .; v_gene: TRBV21-1; CDR3nt: TGTGCCAGCTCCTTGGCAGAACAGGGTTGGAATTCACCCCTCCACTTT; CDR3aa: CASSLAEQGWNSPLHF
d_gene: .; j_gene: TRBJ2-7; abundance: once; v_gene: TRBV7-9; CDR3nt: TGTGCCAGCAGCTTACTCCATCTCGAGCAGTACTTC; CDR3aa: CASSLLHLEQYF
d_gene: TRBD2; j_gene: TRBJ2-1; abundance: .; v_gene: TRBV4-3; CDR3nt: TGCGCCAGCAGCCCGCAATGGACGGGAGGGCTCAATGAGCAGTTCTTC; CDR3aa: CASSPQWTGGLNEQFF
d_gene: .; j_gene: TRBJ1-3; abundance: .; v_gene: TRBV7-2; CDR3nt: TGTGCCAGCAGCTTAAATAGTCCGAGAACTGGAAACACCATATATTTT; CDR3aa: CASSLNSPRTGNTIYF
d_gene: .; j_gene: TRBJ2-5; abundance: .; v_gene: TRBV5-4; CDR3nt: TGTGCCAGCAGCCCGACGGGCGGGGCTGACCAAGAGACCCAGTACTTC; CDR3aa: CASSPTGGADQETQYF
d_gene: .; j_gene: TRBJ2-7; abundance: .; v_gene: TRBV27; CDR3nt: TGTGCCAGTCGGGGAGGGGGTCCCTACGAGCAGTACTTC; CDR3aa: CASRGGGPYEQYF
d_gene: .; j_gene: TRBJ1-2; abundance: once; v_gene: TRBV18; CDR3nt: TGTGCCAGCTCACCAAGCGAAGGGTTGTTAGACACCTTC; CDR3aa: CASSPSEGLLDTF
d_gene: TRBD2; j_gene: TRBJ2-5; abundance: .; v_gene: TRBV27; CDR3nt: TGTGCCAGCAGTTCCAAGCGGGGGGGCCAAGAGACCCAGTACTTC; CDR3aa: CASSSKRGGQETQYF
d_gene: .; j_gene: TRBJ1-6; abundance: once; v_gene: TRBV7-2; CDR3nt: TGTGCCAGCAGCTTAGAGCGTACCCTCCACTTT; CDR3aa: CASSLERTLHF
d_gene: .; j_gene: TRBJ1-2; abundance: .; v_gene: TRBV6-5; CDR3nt: TGTGCCAGCAGTTTCTCAGGGGCTGCTGGCTACACCTTC; CDR3aa: CASSFSGAAGYTF
d_gene: TRBD2; j_gene: TRBJ2-1; abundance: .; v_gene: TRBV5-1; CDR3nt: TGCGCCAGCAGCTTGGCGGGAGGCTCCTCCTACAATGAGCAGTTCTTC; CDR3aa: CASSLAGGSSYNEQFF
d_gene: TRBD1; j_gene: TRBJ2-7; abundance: .; v_gene: TRBV29-1; CDR3nt: TGCAGCGCGGGTAGACAGGGGACCTACGAGCAGTACTTC; CDR3aa: CSAGRQGTYEQYF
d_gene: .; j_gene: TRBJ1-5; abundance: .; v_gene: TRBV16; CDR3nt: TGTGCCAGCAGCCAAGGTGGCAGGCAAGGAGGCACCAATCAGCCCCAGCATTTT; CDR3aa: CASSQGGRQGGTNQPQHF
d_gene: .; j_gene: TRBJ2-3; abundance: .; v_gene: TRBV12-5; CDR3nt: TGTGCTAGTGGTCCTGGGACGGGCACAGATACGCAGTATTTT; CDR3aa: CASGPGTGTDTQYF
d_gene: TRBD1; j_gene: TRBJ1-4; abundance: .; v_gene: TRBV5-1; CDR3nt: TGCGCCAGCAGGGCCGGGACAGGGTCCCGAAAACTGTTTTTT; CDR3aa: CASRAGTGSRKLFF
d_gene: .; j_gene: TRBJ1-1; abundance: once; v_gene: TRBV28; CDR3nt: TGTGCCAGCAGTTGGGGGATTATCGTCTCGGAAGCTTTCTTT; CDR3aa: CASSWGIIVSEAFF
d_gene: .; j_gene: TRBJ2-3; abundance: .; v_gene: TRBV5-6; CDR3nt: TGTGCCAGCAGCTTGGTAGGGCCCACAGATACGCAGTATTTT; CDR3aa: CASSLVGPTDTQYF
d_gene: .; j_gene: TRBJ2-3; abundance: .; v_gene: TRBV11-1; CDR3nt: TGTGCCAGCAGCTTAGCCCCGACCACCCTATCAGATACGCAGTATTTT; CDR3aa: CASSLAPTTLSDTQYF
d_gene: TRBD2; j_gene: TRBJ2-5; abundance: .; v_gene: TRBV7-6; CDR3nt: TGTGCCAGCAGCTCGCCCACTAGCGGCCTAAAAGAGACCCAGTACTTC; CDR3aa: CASSSPTSGLKETQYF
d_gene: TRBD2; j_gene: TRBJ2-5; abundance: .; v_gene: TRBV5-1; CDR3nt: TGCGCCAGCAGCTTGGCGGCTAGCGGGAGTGAGACCCAGTACTTC; CDR3aa: CASSLAASGSETQYF
d_gene: .; j_gene: TRBJ2-7; abundance: .; v_gene: TRBV5-4; CDR3nt: TGTGCCAGCAGCCCGGCTGGGGGGGCGCAAACCTACGAGCAGTACTTC; CDR3aa: CASSPAGGAQTYEQYF
d_gene: .; j_gene: TRBJ1-2; abundance: .; v_gene: TRBV29-1; CDR3nt: TGCAGCGTCCCCCTAATGGGTGGCTACACCTTC; CDR3aa: CSVPLMGGYTF
d_gene: TRBD2; j_gene: TRBJ2-3; abundance: .; v_gene: TRBV7-2; CDR3nt: TGTGCCAGCAGCCTAATGGGACTAGCGGGAGAAGGAGATACGCAGTATTTT; CDR3aa: CASSLMGLAGEGDTQYF
d_gene: TRBD1; j_gene: TRBJ1-1; abundance: .; v_gene: TRBV19; CDR3nt: TGTGCCAGTAGAAAGACAGGGGTGAACAGGAACACTGAAGCTTTCTTT; CDR3aa: CASRKTGVNRNTEAFF
d_gene: .; j_gene: TRBJ2-5; abundance: .; v_gene: TRBV5-4; CDR3nt: TGTGCCAGCAGCTTGCGGGCAGAGACCCAGTACTTC; CDR3aa: CASSLRAETQYF
d_gene: TRBD2; j_gene: TRBJ2-2; abundance: .; v_gene: TRBV5-1; CDR3nt: TGCGCCAGCAGCTTGAATGGCCCTAGCGGGAGGCTCGCCGGGGAGCTGTTTTTT; CDR3aa: CASSLNGPSGRLAGELFF
d_gene: .; j_gene: TRBJ1-5; abundance: .; v_gene: TRBV30; CDR3nt: TGTGCCTGGGACACAGGGAGCAATCAGCCCCAGCATTTT; CDR3aa: CAWDTGSNQPQHF
d_gene: .; j_gene: TRBJ2-1; abundance: .; v_gene: TRBV9; CDR3nt: TGTGCCAGCAGCGTAGGACTAGGAGATTACAATGAGCAGTTCTTC; CDR3aa: CASSVGLGDYNEQFF
d_gene: TRBD1; j_gene: TRBJ2-5; abundance: .; v_gene: TRBV7-2; CDR3nt: TGTGCCAGCAGCTGGACAGGGGACCAAGAGACCCAGTACTTC; CDR3aa: CASSWTGDQETQYF
d_gene: TRBD1; j_gene: TRBJ1-2; abundance: .; v_gene: TRBV19; CDR3nt: TGTGCCACCGGGACAGGGGAAGTTCTAAACTATGGCTACACCTTC; CDR3aa: CATGTGEVLNYGYTF
d_gene: TRBD2; j_gene: TRBJ2-7; abundance: .; v_gene: TRBV29-1; CDR3nt: TGCAGCGTATGGGACACGGCGGGAGGGGAGCAGTACTTC; CDR3aa: CSVWDTAGGEQYF
d_gene: .; j_gene: TRBJ1-6; abundance: .; v_gene: TRBV5-6; CDR3nt: TGTGCCAGCAGCTTAATAACACCGGGGCTAAGGTCACCCCTCCACTTT; CDR3aa: CASSLITPGLRSPLHF
d_gene: .; j_gene: TRBJ1-1; abundance: .; v_gene: TRBV18; CDR3nt: TGTGCCAGCTCAACCAACTACGGGGGAGGGTCTGAAGCTTTCTTT; CDR3aa: CASSTNYGGGSEAFF
d_gene: TRBD2; j_gene: TRBJ2-2; abundance: .; v_gene: TRBV10-3; CDR3nt: TGTGCCATCAGCGGACTAGCGAGAACGGCAAGGAACACCGGGGAGCTGTTTTTT; CDR3aa: CAISGLARTARNTGELFF
d_gene: .; j_gene: TRBJ2-7; abundance: .; v_gene: TRBV6-6; CDR3nt: TGTGCCAGCAGATGGACGGTGGAGGGCTACGAGCAGTACTTC; CDR3aa: CASRWTVEGYEQYF
d_gene: TRBD2; j_gene: TRBJ2-1; abundance: .; v_gene: TRBV9; CDR3nt: TGTGCCAGCAGCGCGCATAGGACTAGCGGGACCTACAATGAGCAGTTCTTC; CDR3aa: CASSAHRTSGTYNEQFF
d_gene: .; j_gene: TRBJ1-6; abundance: .; v_gene: TRBV6-6; CDR3nt: TGTGCCAGCAGTTACTCGGGGACTTTGGCGGCCCTCCACTTT; CDR3aa: CASSYSGTLAALHF
d_gene: .; j_gene: TRBJ1-4; abundance: .; v_gene: TRBV28; CDR3nt: TGTGCCAGCAGTCGGCGGGGGAATGAAAAACTGTTTTTT; CDR3aa: CASSRRGNEKLFF
d_gene: .; j_gene: TRBJ1-5; abundance: .; v_gene: TRBV9; CDR3nt: TGTGCCAGCAGCGTAGATGCGGCGGGGGGACCCCAGCATTTT; CDR3aa: CASSVDAAGGPQHF